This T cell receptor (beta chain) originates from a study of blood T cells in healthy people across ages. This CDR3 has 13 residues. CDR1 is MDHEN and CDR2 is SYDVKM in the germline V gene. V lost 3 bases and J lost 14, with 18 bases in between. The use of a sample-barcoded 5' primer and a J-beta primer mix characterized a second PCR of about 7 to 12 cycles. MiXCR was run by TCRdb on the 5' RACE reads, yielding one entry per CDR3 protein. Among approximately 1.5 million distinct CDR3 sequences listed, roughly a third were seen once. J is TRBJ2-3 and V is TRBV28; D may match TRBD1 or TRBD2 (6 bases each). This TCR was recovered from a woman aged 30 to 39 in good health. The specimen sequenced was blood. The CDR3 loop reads CASSFSGGDTRYF. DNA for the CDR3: TGTGCCAGCAGTTTTAGTGGAGGGGACACAAGGTATTTT.